A single sample is the source of the 20 T cell receptor beta chains below, sequenced in a study of stem cell transplantation in POMP-related autoinflammatory disease. Clones were sequenced by immunoSEQ multiplex PCR, and TCRdb holds only the in-frame ones, with some missing. The sample carries over 25,000 clones, around 90% recorded once. Specimen: CD4+ T cells from PBMCs, collected before stem cell transplantation. Receptors were obtained from a human donor with POMP-related autoinflammation and immune dysregulation (PRAID).

The chain is built from TRBV30 and TRBJ2-1; no clear D gene. The CDR3 sequence is 13 residues long. Germline V CDR1 and CDR2: GTSNPN, SVGIG (reference sequence). V was trimmed by 0 bases and J by 4 bases, leaving 7 bases between them. CDR3: CAWSVNFYNEQFF. CDR3 coding DNA: TGTGCCTGGAGTGTAAACTTTTACAATGAGCAGTTCTTC.

V gene TRBV30 combines with J gene TRBJ1-4; D remains ambiguous. There are 15 residues in the CDR3. Germline V gene data show CDR1 as GTSNPN and CDR2 as SVGIG (reference sequence). V gave up 0 bases and J gave up 10 bases, with 18 bases separating them. CDR3 sequence (DNA): TGTGCCTGGAGTGTACTCAACAGCGCCAGAGGAAAACTGTTTTTT. This translates into CAWSVLNSARGKLFF.

The rearrangement links TRBV5-4 to TRBJ2-3; a weak D match, TRBD2 (7 bases). V dropped 0 bases and J dropped 6 bases, with 14 bases sitting between them. The CDR3 covers 15 residues. Germline V gene sequence: CDR1 SGHNT, CDR2 YYREEE (reference sequence). In DNA form, the CDR3 reads TGTGCCAGCAGCTTGGGTGCGGGGGCAGGTGATACGCAGTATTTT. Protein sequence: CASSLGAGAGDTQYF.

This sequence joins TRBV2 and TRBJ2-7; TRBD1 is a possible D gene (5 bases). CDR3 length: 13 amino acids. Trimming left V 5 bases short and J 9 bases short, with 17 bases between. Germline V CDR1 and CDR2: SNHLY, FYNNEI. CDR3 sequence reads: CASSPTGLGAQYF. The CDR3 bases are TGTGCCAGCAGTCCTACAGGCCTAGGAGCGCAGTACTTC.

The chain has TRBV19 and TRBJ2-4; possibly TRBD2 for D (6 bases). This CDR3 is built from 17 residues. Germline values: CDR1 LNHDA, CDR2 SQIVND (reference sequence). V was pared by 5 bases and J by 1 base, with 18 bases between. Here the CDR3 reads CASSRAVGGRAKNIQYF. CDR3 coding DNA: TGTGCCAGTAGTCGCGCGGTTGGAGGGCGTGCCAAAAACATTCAGTACTTC.

The table lists this clone with a count of one. The chain has TRBV7-9 and TRBJ2-2, with D uncertain. The germline V and J ends were trimmed by 1 base and 3 bases, with 9 bases remaining between them. The CDR3 consists of 15 residues. Looked up from germline, CDR1 is SEHNR and CDR2 is FQNEAQ (reference sequence). This chain's CDR3 is CASSLVPDYTGELFF. The DNA of the CDR3 is TGTGCCAGCAGCTTAGTCCCAGATTACACCGGGGAGCTGTTTTTT.

The chain is built from TRBV19 and TRBJ2-6; maybe TRBD2 (6 bases). The V end was cut by 3 bases, the J end by 5 bases, with 17 bases between. The V gene's germline CDR1 is LNHDA and CDR2 SQIVND (reference sequence). The CDR3 is 17 amino acids. The CDR3 DNA is TGTGCCAGTAGTATGAGGAGGGAGCCTCGGAGGGCCAACGTCCTGACTTTC. This translates into CASSMRREPRRANVLTF. The full variable domain, in which reference TRBV19 and TRBJ2-6 provide the parts outside the CDR3, is DGGITQSPKYLFRKEGQNVTLSCEQNLNHDAMYWYRQDPGQGLRLIYYSQIVNDFQKGDIAEGYSVSREKKESFPLTVTSAQKNPTAFYLCASSMRREPRRANVLTFGAGSRLTVL.

The chain uses TRBV5-4 and TRBJ2-5, with D unclear. The CDR3 consists of 12 residues. Germline V lookup: CDR1 SGHNT, CDR2 YYREEE (reference sequence). The V end lost 5 bases, the J end lost 5 bases, and 10 bases lay between the germline ends. The CDR3, as DNA: TGTGCCAGCAGTATTAAGGAGGAGACCCAGTACTTC. It translates to CASSIKEETQYF.

The chain recombines TRBV30 with TRBJ1-2; no definite D call. The V gene's germline CDR1 is GTSNPN and CDR2 SVGIG (reference sequence). The CDR3 consists of 14 residues. V was cut by 1 base and J by 8 bases, with 17 bases left in between. DNA of the CDR3: TGTGCCTGGAGTGGGGCAGATGCCTATGCGGGCTACACCTTC. This codes for CAWSGADAYAGYTF.

The chain links TRBV6-6 to TRBJ2-1, with D unresolved. Germline V lookup: CDR1 MNHNY, CDR2 SVGAGI (reference sequence). The CDR3 totals 15 residues. Trimming cost V 0 bases and J 3 bases, with 9 bases left between them. CDR3 sequence: CASSYSSRRYNEQFF. The CDR3 nucleotides are TGTGCCAGCAGTTACTCGAGCAGGCGCTACAATGAGCAGTTCTTC.

The rearrangement uses TRBV7-9 and TRBJ2-5, with TRBD1 matching 10 bases. Trimming cost V 4 bases and J 4 bases; bases outside gene matches: 3. Germline loops: CDR1 SEHNR, CDR2 FQNEAQ (reference sequence). The CDR3 extends over 14 amino acids. The CDR3 DNA reads TGTGCCAGCAGCTGGACAGGGGGGGGAGAGACCCAGTACTTC. Its protein product is CASSWTGGGETQYF.

The V call is TRBV28, the J call TRBJ2-7; weak D call: TRBD2 (6 bases). CDR1 is MDHEN, CDR2 SYDVKM, per germline. V was trimmed by 5 bases and J by 0 bases, leaving 11 bases between them. The CDR3 length is 14 residues. CDR3 sequence: CASSPSGRSYEQYF. In DNA form, the CDR3 reads TGTGCCAGCAGTCCGAGCGGGCGCTCCTACGAGCAGTACTTC.

V gene TRBV2 combines with J gene TRBJ2-5; 8 bases map to TRBD2. Trimming cost V 8 bases and J 5 bases; bases outside gene matches: 13. Germline CDR1 and CDR2: SNHLY and FYNNEI. The CDR3 is 15 residues long. The CDR3 bases are TGTGCCAGCGCCGGGCCGGGGGGGGAGGTTGAGACCCAGTACTTC. This translates into CASAGPGGEVETQYF.

This clone turned up a few times. The chain carries TRBV18 and TRBJ1-6; 12 bases are shared with TRBD1. Germline V gives CDR1 KGHSH, CDR2 LQKENI. V lost 1 base, J lost 6 bases, and 7 bases stayed unmatched. The CDR3 spans 18 residues. The CDR3 loop is CASSPRPGTGGGNSPLHF. The DNA of the CDR3 is TGTGCCAGCTCACCACGTCCCGGGACAGGGGGCGGTAATTCACCCCTCCACTTT.

The DNA for the CDR3 is TGTGCCAGCAGCCAAGATCGATTAGCGGGGTACAATGAGCAGTTCTTC. It specifies CASSQDRLAGYNEQFF. J is TRBJ2-1 and V is TRBV4-2; 8 bases line up with TRBD2. The CDR3 extends over 16 amino acids. J was trimmed by 4 bases and V by 0 bases; bases with no gene match: 5. Germline V gene sequence: CDR1 LGHNA, CDR2 YNFKEQ.

This chain connects TRBV19 to TRBJ1-1; 7 nucleotides match TRBD1. V gave up 5 bases and J gave up 7 bases; unmatched junction bases: 7. The CDR3 is made up of 13 amino acids. Germline CDR1 reads LNHDA; CDR2 reads SQIVND (reference sequence). The DNA for the CDR3 is TGTGCCAGTAGTGGGATGGGACAGTATGAAGCTTTCTTT. This encodes CASSGMGQYEAFF.

The chain employs TRBV5-1 and TRBJ2-7; 8 bases are a match to TRBD2. This CDR3 has 14 residues. Germline V gene data show CDR1 as SGHRS and CDR2 as YFSETQ. The J segment lost 1 base and the V segment lost 7 bases, leaving 7 bases of the junction unmatched. CDR3 protein: CASYPGTSSYEQYF. CDR3 DNA: TGCGCCAGCTACCCCGGGACTAGTTCCTACGAGCAGTACTTC.

The chain links TRBV5-1 to TRBJ2-3, with D possibly matching TRBD2 (5 bases). The V gene's germline CDR1 is SGHRS and CDR2 YFSETQ. The CDR3 has 16 amino acids. Trimming shortened V by 4 bases and J by 0 bases, and 15 bases separated the two germline ends. CDR3 sequence: CASSQAVAMSTDTQYF. The DNA of the CDR3 is TGCGCCAGCAGCCAGGCCGTAGCGATGAGCACAGATACGCAGTATTTT.

This clone has more than one count but fewer than ten. The chain recombines TRBV2 with TRBJ2-7; D ambiguous. Trimming pared 4 bases from V and 0 bases from J, leaving 7 bases between. Germline V gene lookup returns CDR1 SNHLY and CDR2 FYNNEI. There are 13 residues in the CDR3. The CDR3 sequence is CASSVVLSYEQYF. CDR3 nucleotides: TGTGCCAGCAGTGTAGTCCTCTCCTACGAGCAGTACTTC.

The CDR3, as DNA: TGTGCCTGGAGTGTACTAGCGGGAGGGCCCGAGCAGTACTTC. Translation: CAWSVLAGGPEQYF. V usage is TRBV30 and J usage is TRBJ2-7; 13 nucleotides line up with TRBD2. Trimming removed 0 bases from V and 6 bases from J; junction bases left unmatched: 2. Germline loops: CDR1 GTSNPN, CDR2 SVGIG (reference sequence). The CDR3 spans 14 residues.